These 6 T cell receptor beta chains were sequenced from one sample in a study of T cell responses to AZD1222 COVID-19 vaccine. Generated by immunoSEQ multiplex PCR, the TCRdb table keeps only in-frame clones and is missing some. The sample holds approximately 180,000 clones; more than 75% are singletons and the top ten take 25% to 30%. The sequencing here drew on peripheral blood, taken 28 days after the second AZD1222 dose. The receptors here all came from an adult who received the AZD1222 COVID-19 vaccine.

This clone came up once. The chain has TRBV9 and TRBJ2-5; D remains unclear. The V gene lost 2 bases and the J gene lost 5 bases, with 19 bases spanning the gap. The CDR3 length is 16 residues. Germline V CDR1 and CDR2: SGDLS, YYNGEE. The CDR3 DNA follows: TGTGCCAGCAGCGTTCACCCCACTGACGGGTTCGAGACCCAGTACTTC. Its protein product is CASSVHPTDGFETQYF.

The V and J genes are TRBV19 and TRBJ2-4; 11 bases map to TRBD1. V lost 8 bases, J lost 2 bases, and 5 bases stayed unmatched. The CDR3 contains 15 residues. Germline V CDR1 and CDR2: LNHDA, SQIVND (reference sequence). CDR3 coding DNA: TGTGCCAGTGCCGGGACAGGGGGATCCAAAAACATTCAGTACTTC. Amino acids: CASAGTGGSKNIQYF.

This clone was recorded only once. The chain couples TRBV7-2 to TRBJ1-4; D gene ambiguous. The length of the CDR3 is 15 residues. Trimming cost V 1 base and J 8 bases, with 14 bases left between them. The germline CDR1 and CDR2 sequences are SGHTA and FQGNSA. The CDR3 DNA reads TGTGCCAGCAGCTTAGATGGGAATCGTGGCGAAAAACTGTTTTTT. Encoded protein: CASSLDGNRGEKLFF. Filled out from reference TRBV7-2 and TRBJ1-4, the complete variable domain reads GAGVSQSPSNKVTEKGKDVELRCDPISGHTALYWYRQSLGQGLEFLIYFQGNSAPDKSGLPSDRFSAERTGGSVSTLTIQRTQQEDSAVYLCASSLDGNRGEKLFFGSGTQLSVL.

In DNA, the CDR3 is TGTGCCAGCAGCCTTGACAGGGGCAAAAGGAACACCATATATTTT. Translated: CASSLDRGKRNTIYF. The chain combines TRBV28 with TRBJ1-3, with 8 bases lining up with TRBD1. The CDR3 sequence is 15 residues long. Trimming at V came to 6 bases and at J to 7 bases, leaving 11 bases not matched to a gene. Germline values: CDR1 MDHEN, CDR2 SYDVKM.

The V and J genes are TRBV9 and TRBJ2-2, with 7 bases aligning to TRBD2. With 6 bases clipped from V and 9 bases from J, the junction kept 11 bases outside the gene matches. This CDR3 is built from 14 residues. Looked up from germline, CDR1 is SGDLS and CDR2 is YYNGEE. This chain's CDR3 is CASTPRGGARELFF. The CDR3 coding sequence is TGTGCCAGCACCCCGAGGGGAGGGGCCCGGGAGCTGTTTTTT.

The chain links TRBV28 to TRBJ1-5, with unresolved D. V gave up 4 bases and J gave up 2 bases, with 12 bases separating them. Germline V gene data show CDR1 as MDHEN and CDR2 as SYDVKM. The CDR3 loop spans 15 amino acids. This CDR3 reads CASSSLGMGNQPQHF. Written as DNA, the CDR3 is TGTGCCAGCAGTTCTCTGGGGATGGGCAATCAGCCCCAGCATTTT.